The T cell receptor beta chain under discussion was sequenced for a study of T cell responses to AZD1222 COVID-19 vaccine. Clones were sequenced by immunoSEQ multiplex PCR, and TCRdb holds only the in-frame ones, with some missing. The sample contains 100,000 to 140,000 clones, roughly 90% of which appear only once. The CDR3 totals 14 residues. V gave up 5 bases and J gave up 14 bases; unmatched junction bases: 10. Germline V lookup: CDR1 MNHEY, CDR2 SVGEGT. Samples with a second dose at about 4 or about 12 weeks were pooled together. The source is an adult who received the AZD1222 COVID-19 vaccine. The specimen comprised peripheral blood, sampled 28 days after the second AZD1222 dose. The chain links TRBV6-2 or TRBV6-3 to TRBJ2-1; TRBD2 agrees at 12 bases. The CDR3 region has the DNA TGTGCCAGCAGTAGAGGACTAGCGGGAATAGGGAAGTTCTTC. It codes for CASSRGLAGIGKFF.